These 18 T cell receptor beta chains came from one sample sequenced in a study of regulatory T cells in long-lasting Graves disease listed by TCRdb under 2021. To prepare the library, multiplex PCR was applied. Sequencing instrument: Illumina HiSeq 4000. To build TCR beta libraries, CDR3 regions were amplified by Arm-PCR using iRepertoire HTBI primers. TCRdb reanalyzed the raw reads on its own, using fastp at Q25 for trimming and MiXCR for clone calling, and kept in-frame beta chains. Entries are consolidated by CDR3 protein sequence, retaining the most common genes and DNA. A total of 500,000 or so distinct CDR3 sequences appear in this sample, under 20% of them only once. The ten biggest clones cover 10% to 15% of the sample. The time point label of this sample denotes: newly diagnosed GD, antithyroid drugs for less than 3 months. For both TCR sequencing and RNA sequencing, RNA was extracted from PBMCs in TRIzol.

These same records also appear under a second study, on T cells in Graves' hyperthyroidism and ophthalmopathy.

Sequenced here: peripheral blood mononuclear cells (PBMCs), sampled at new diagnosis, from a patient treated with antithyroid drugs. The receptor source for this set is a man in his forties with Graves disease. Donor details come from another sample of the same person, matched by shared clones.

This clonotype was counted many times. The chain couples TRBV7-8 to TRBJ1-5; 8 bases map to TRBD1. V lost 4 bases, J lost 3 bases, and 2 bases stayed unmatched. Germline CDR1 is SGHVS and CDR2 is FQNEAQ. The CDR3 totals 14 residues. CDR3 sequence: CASSWTGNNQPQHF. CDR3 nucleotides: TGTGCCAGCAGCTGGACAGGGAACAATCAGCCCCAGCATTTT.

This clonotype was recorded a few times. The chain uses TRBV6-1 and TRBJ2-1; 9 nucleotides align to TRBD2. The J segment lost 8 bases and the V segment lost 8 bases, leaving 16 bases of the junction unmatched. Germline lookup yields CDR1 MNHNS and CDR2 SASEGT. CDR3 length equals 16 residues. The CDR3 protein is CASARHLASGTDEQFF. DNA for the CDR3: TGTGCCAGCGCGAGGCATTTGGCTAGCGGGACCGATGAGCAGTTCTTC.

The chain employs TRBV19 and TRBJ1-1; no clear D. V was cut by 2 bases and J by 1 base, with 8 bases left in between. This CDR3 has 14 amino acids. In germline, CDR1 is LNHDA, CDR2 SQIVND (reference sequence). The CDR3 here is CASSIRAANTEAFF. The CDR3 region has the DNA TGTGCCAGTAGTATAAGGGCGGCGAACACTGAAGCTTTCTTT.

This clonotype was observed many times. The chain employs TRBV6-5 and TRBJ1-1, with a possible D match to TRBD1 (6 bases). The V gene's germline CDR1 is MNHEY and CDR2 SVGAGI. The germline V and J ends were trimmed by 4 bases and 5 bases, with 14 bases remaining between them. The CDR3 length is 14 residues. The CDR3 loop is CASSFLGGKTEAFF. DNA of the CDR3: TGTGCCAGCAGTTTCCTAGGGGGAAAGACTGAAGCTTTCTTT.

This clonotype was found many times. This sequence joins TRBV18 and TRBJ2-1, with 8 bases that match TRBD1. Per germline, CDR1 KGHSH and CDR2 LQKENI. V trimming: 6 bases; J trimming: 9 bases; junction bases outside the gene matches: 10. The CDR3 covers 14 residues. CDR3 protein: CASSSGQGYVEQFF. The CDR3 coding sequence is TGTGCCAGCTCCTCCGGACAGGGATATGTTGAGCAGTTCTTC.

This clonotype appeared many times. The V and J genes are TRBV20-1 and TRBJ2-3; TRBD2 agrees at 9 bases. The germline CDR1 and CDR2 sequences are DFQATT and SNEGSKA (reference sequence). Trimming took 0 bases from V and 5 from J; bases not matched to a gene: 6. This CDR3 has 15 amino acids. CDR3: CSARDPAGGVDTQYF. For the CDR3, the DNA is TGCAGTGCTAGAGATCCCGCGGGAGGGGTAGATACGCAGTATTTT.

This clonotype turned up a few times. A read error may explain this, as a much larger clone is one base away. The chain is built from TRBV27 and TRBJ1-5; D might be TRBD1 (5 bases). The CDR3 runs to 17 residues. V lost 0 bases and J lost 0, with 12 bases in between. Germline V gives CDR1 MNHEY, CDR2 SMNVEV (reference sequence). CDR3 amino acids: CASSLSGGDNSNQPQHF. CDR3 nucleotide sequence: TGTGCCAGCAGTTTATCGGGGGGAGACAATAGCAATCAGCCCCAGCATTTT.

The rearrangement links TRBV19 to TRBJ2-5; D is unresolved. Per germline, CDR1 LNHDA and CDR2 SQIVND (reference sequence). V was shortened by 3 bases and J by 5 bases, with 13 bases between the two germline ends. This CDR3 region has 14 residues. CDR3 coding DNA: TGTGCCAGTAGTATCCGGTTGGCAGACGAGACCCAGTACTTC. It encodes CASSIRLADETQYF.

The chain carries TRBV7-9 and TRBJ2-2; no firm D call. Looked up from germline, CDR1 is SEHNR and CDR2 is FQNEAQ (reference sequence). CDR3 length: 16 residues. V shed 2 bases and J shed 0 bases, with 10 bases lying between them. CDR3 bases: TGTGCCAGCAGCTTAATTGACGGCGCGAACACCGGGGAGCTGTTTTTT. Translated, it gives CASSLIDGANTGELFF.

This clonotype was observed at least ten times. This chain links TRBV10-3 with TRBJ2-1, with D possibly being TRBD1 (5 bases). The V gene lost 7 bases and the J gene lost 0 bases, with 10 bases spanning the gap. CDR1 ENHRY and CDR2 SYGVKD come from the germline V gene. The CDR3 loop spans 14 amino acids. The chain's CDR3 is CAITAGISYNEQFF. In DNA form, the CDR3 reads TGTGCCATCACGGCAGGGATCTCCTACAATGAGCAGTTCTTC.

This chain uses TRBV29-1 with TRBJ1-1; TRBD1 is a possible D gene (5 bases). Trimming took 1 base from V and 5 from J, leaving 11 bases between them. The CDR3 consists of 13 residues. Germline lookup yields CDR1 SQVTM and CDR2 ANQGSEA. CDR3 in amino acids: CSVEVGVGTEAFF. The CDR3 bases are TGCAGCGTTGAAGTAGGGGTGGGGACTGAAGCTTTCTTT.

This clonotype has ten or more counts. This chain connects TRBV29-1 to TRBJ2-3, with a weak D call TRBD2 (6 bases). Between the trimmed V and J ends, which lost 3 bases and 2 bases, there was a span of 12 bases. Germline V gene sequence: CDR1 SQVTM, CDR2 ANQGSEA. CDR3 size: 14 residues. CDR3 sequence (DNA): TGCAGCGTTGATCGAAGGGAGGTCACAGATACGCAGTATTTT. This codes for CSVDRREVTDTQYF.

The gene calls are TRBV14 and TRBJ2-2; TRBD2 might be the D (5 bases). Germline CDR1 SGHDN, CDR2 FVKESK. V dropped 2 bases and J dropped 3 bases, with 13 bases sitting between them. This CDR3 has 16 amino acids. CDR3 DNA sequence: TGTGCCAGCAGCCAAAGTGGGAGAGGATACACCGGGGAGCTGTTTTTT. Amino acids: CASSQSGRGYTGELFF. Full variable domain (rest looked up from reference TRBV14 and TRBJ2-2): EAGVTQFPSHSVIEKGQTVTLRCDPISGHDNLYWYRRVMGKEIKFLLHFVKESKQDESGMPNNRFLAERTGGTYSTLKVQPAELEDSGVYFCASSQSGRGYTGELFFGEGSRLTVL.

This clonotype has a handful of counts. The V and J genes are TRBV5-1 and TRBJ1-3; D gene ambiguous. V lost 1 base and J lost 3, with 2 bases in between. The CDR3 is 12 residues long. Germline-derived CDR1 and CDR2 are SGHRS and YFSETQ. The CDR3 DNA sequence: TGCGCCAGCAGCTTGAATGGAAACACCATATATTTT. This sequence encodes CASSLNGNTIYF.

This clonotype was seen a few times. The CDR3 DNA is TGTGCCAGCAGTCCCCGCAGGGAGACAACTAATGAAAAACTGTTTTTT. Its translation is CASSPRRETTNEKLFF. The chain joins TRBV27 to TRBJ1-4; a weak D match, TRBD1 (5 bases). Germline assignment: CDR1 MNHEY and CDR2 SMNVEV (reference sequence). The length of the CDR3 is 16 residues. The ends were cut back, 5 bases at V and 0 bases at J, with 13 bases in the middle.

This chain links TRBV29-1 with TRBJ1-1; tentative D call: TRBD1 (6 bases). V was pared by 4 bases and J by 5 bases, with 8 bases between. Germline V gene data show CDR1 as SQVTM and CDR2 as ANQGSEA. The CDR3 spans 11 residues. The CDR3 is CSVGGATEAFF. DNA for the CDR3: TGCAGCGTTGGGGGGGCGACTGAAGCTTTCTTT.

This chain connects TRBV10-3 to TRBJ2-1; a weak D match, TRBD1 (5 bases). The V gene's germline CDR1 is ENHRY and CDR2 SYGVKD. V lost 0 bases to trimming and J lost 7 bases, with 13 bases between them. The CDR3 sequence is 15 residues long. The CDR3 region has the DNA TGTGCCATCAGTGAGTCGGGGCTATCCCTGAATGAGCAGTTCTTC. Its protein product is CAISESGLSLNEQFF.

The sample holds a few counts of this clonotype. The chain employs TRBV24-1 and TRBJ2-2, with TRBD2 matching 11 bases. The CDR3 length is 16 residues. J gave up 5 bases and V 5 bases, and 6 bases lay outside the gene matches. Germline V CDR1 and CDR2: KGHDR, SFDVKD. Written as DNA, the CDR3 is TGTGCCACCAGTGTTCCGATAGCGGGAGGGACCGGGGAGCTGTTTTTT. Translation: CATSVPIAGGTGELFF.